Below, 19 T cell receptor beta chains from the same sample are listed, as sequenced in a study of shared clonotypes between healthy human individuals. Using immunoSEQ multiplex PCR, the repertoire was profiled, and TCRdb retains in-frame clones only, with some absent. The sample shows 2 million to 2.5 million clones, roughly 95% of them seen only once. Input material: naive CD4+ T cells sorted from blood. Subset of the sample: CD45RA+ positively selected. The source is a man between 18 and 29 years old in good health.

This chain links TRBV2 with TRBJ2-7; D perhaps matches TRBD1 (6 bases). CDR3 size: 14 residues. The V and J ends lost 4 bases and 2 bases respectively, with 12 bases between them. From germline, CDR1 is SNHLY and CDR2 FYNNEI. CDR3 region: CASSVGRGTYEQYF. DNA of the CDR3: TGTGCCAGCAGTGTTGGAAGGGGGACCTACGAGCAGTACTTC. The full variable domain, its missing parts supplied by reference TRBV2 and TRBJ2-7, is EPEVTQTPSHQVTQMGQEVILRCVPISNHLYFYWYRQILGQKVEFLVSFYNNEISEKSEIFDDQFSVERPDGSNFTLKIRSTKLEDSAMYFCASSVGRGTYEQYFGPGTRLTVT.

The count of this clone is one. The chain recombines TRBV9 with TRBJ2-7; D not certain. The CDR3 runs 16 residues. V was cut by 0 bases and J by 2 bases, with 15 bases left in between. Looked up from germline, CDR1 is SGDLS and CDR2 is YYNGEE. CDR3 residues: CASSVESASLPYEQYF. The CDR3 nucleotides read TGTGCCAGCAGCGTAGAGTCTGCGAGCCTTCCCTACGAGCAGTACTTC.

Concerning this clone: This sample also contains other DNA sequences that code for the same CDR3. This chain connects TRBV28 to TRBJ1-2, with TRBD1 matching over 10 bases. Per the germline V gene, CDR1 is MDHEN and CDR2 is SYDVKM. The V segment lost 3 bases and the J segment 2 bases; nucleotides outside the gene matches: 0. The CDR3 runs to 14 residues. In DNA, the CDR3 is TGTGCCAGCAGTTTGGGACAGGGGAACTATGGCTACACCTTC. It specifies CASSLGQGNYGYTF.

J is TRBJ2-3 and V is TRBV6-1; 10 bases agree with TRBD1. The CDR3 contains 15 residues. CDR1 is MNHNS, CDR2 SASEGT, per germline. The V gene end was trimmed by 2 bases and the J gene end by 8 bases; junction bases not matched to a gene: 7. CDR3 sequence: CASSERQGAQGTQYF. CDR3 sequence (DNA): TGTGCCAGCAGTGAACGACAGGGGGCACAGGGTACGCAGTATTTT.

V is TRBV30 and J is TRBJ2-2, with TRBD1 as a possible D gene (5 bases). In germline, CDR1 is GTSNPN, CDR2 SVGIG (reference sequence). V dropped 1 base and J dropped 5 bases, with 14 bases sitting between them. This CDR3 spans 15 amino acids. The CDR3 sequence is CAWSGKTDWTGELFF. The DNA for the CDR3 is TGTGCCTGGAGTGGTAAGACAGACTGGACCGGGGAGCTGTTTTTT.

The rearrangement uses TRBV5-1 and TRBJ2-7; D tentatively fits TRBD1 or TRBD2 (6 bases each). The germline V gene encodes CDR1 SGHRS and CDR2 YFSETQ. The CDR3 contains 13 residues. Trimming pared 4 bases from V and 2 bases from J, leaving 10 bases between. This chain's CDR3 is CASSGGQAYEQYF. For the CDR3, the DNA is TGCGCCAGCAGCGGGGGGCAAGCCTACGAGCAGTACTTC. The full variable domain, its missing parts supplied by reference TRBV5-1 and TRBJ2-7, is KAGVTQTPRYLIKTRGQQVTLSCSPISGHRSVSWYQQTPGQGLQFLFEYFSETQRNKGNFPGRFSGRQFSNSRSEMNVSTLELGDSALYLCASSGGQAYEQYFGPGTRLTVT.

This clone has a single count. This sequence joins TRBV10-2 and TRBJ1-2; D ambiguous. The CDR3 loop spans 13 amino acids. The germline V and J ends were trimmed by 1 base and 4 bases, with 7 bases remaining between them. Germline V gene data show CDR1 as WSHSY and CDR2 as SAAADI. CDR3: CASSELGIYGYTF. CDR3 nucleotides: TGCGCCAGCAGTGAGTTGGGGATCTATGGCTACACCTTC.

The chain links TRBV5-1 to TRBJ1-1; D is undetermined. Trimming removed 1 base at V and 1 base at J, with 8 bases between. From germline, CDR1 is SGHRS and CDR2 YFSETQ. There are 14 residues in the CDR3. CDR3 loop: CASSLRAQNTEAFF. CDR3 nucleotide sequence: TGCGCCAGCAGCTTGAGGGCACAGAACACTGAAGCTTTCTTT.

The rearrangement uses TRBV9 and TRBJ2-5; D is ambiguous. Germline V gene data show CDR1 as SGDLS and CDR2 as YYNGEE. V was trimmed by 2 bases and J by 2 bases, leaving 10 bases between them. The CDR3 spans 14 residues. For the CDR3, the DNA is TGTGCCAGCAGCGTCGCGGCAGTTCAAGAGACCCAGTACTTC. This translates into CASSVAAVQETQYF.

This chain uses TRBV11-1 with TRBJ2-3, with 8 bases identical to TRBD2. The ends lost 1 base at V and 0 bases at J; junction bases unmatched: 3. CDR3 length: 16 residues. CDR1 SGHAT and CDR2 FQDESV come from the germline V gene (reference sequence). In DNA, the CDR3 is TGTGCCAGCAGCTTAGTAAGCGGGGGCAGCACAGATACGCAGTATTTT. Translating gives CASSLVSGGSTDTQYF.

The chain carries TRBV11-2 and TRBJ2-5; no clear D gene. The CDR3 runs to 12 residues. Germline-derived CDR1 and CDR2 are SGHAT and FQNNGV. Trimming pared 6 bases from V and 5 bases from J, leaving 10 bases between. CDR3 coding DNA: TGTGCCAGCAGTGTGGGCTGGGAGACCCAGTACTTC. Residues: CASSVGWETQYF. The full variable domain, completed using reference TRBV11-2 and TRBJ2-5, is EAGVAQSPRYKIIEKRQSVAFWCNPISGHATLYWYQQILGQGPKLLIQFQNNGVVDDSQLPKDRFSAERLKGVDSTLKIQPAKLEDSAVYLCASSVGWETQYFGPGTRLLVL.

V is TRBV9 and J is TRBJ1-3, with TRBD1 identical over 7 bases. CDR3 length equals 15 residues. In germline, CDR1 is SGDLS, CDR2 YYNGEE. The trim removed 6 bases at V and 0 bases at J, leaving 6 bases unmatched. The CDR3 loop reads CASTNGQASGNTIYF. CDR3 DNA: TGTGCCAGCACCAATGGACAGGCCTCTGGAAACACCATATATTTT.

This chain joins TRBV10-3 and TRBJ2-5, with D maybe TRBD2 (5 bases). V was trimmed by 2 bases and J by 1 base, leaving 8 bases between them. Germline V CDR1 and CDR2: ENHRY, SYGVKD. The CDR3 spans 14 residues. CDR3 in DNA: TGTGCCATCAGTGAGGGAGAGGGCCAAGAGACCCAGTACTTC. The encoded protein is CAISEGEGQETQYF.

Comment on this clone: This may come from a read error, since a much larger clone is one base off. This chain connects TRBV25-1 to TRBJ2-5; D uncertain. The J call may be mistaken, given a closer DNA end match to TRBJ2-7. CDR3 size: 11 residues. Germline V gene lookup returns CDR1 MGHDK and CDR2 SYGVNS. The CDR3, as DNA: TGTGCCAGCAGTGGTCTCTACGAGCAGTACTTC. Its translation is CASSGLYEQYF.

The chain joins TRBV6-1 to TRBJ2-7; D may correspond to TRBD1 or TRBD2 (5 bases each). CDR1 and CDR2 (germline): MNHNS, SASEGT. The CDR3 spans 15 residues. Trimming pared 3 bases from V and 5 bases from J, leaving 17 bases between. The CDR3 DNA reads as TGTGCCAGCAGTGAGGGGACCTCATGGCTTAACGAGCAGTACTTC. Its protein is CASSEGTSWLNEQYF.

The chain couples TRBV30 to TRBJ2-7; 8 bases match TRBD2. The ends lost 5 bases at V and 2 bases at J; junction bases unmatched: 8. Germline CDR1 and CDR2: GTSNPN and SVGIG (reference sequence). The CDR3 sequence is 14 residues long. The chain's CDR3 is CAWAMAGGPYEQYF. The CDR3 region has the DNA TGTGCCTGGGCGATGGCGGGGGGACCCTACGAGCAGTACTTC.

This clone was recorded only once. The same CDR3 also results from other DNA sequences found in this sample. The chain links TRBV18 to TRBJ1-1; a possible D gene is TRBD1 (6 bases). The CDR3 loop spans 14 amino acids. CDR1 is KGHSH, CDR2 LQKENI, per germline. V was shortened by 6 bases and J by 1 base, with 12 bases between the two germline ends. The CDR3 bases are TGTGCCAGCTCGCCCTTGACAGGGAACACTGAAGCTTTCTTT. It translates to CASSPLTGNTEAFF.

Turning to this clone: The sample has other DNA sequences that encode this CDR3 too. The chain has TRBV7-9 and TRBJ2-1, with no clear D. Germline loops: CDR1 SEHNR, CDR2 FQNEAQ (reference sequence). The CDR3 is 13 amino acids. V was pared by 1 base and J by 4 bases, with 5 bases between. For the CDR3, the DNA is TGTGCCAGCAGCTTAGGGCCGTACAATGAGCAGTTCTTC. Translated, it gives CASSLGPYNEQFF.

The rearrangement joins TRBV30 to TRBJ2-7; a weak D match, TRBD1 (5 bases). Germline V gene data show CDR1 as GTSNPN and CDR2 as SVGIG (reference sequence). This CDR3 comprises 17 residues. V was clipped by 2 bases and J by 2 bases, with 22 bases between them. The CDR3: CAWSPPFGAGIPYEQYF. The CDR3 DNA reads TGTGCCTGGAGTCCACCTTTTGGGGCAGGGATCCCCTACGAGCAGTACTTC.